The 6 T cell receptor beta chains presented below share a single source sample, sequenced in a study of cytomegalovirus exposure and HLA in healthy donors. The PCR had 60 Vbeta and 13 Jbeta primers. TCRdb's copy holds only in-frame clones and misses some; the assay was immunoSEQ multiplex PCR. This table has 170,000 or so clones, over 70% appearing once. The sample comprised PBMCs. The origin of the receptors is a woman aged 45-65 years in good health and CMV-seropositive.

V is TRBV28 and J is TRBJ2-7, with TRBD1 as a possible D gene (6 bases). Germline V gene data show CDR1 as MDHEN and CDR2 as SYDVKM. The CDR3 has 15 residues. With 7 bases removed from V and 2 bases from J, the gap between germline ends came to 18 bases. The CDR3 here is CASIPALAGAYEQYF. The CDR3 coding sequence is TGTGCCAGCATTCCCGCCCTCGCAGGGGCCTACGAGCAGTACTTC. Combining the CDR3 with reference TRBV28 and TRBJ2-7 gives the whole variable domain DVKVTQSSRYLVKRTGEKVFLECVQDMDHENMFWYRQDPGLGLRLIYFSYDVKMKEKGDIPEGYSVSREKKERFSLILESASTNQTSMYLCASIPALAGAYEQYFGPGTRLTVT.

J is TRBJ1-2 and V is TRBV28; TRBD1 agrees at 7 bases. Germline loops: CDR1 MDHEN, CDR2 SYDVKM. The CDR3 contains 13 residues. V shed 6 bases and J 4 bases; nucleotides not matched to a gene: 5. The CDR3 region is CASRTDRAYGYTF. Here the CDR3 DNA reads TGTGCCAGCAGAACCGACAGGGCCTATGGCTACACCTTC.

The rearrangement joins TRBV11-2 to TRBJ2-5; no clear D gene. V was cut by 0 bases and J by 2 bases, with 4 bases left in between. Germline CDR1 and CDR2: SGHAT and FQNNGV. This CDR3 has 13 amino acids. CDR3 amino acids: CASSLERQETQYF. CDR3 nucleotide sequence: TGTGCCAGCAGCTTAGAACGGCAAGAGACCCAGTACTTC.

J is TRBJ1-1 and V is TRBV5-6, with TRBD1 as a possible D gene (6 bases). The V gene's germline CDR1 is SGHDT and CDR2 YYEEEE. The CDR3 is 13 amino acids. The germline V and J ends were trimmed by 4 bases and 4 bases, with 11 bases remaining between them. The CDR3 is CASSTGTLTEAFF. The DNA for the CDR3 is TGTGCCAGCAGCACCGGGACACTCACTGAAGCTTTCTTT.

This CDR3 is CASSPGSSGKYGNEQFF. CDR3 in DNA: TGTGCCAGCTCACCGGGGTCTAGCGGGAAGTATGGCAATGAGCAGTTCTTC. This chain connects TRBV18 to TRBJ2-1; TRBD2 matches at 9 bases. There are 17 residues in the CDR3. Germline CDR1 reads KGHSH; CDR2 reads LQKENI. Trimming cost V 3 bases and J 6 bases; bases outside gene matches: 12.

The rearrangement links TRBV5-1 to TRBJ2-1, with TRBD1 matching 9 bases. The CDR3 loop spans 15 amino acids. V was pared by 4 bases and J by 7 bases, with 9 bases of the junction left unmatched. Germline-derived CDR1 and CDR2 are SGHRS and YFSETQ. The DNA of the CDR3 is TGCGCCAGCAGCATACAGGGGGCGTTTGGGAATGAGCAGTTCTTC. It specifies CASSIQGAFGNEQFF. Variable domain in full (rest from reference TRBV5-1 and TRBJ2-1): KAGVTQTPRYLIKTRGQQVTLSCSPISGHRSVSWYQQTPGQGLQFLFEYFSETQRNKGNFPGRFSGRQFSNSRSEMNVSTLELGDSALYLCASSIQGAFGNEQFFGPGTRLTVL.